The 20 T cell receptor beta chains below come from one sample, sequenced in a study of neoadjuvant nivolumab and ipilimumab in lung cancer. TCRdb's table, derived via immunoSEQ multiplex PCR, lists solely in-frame clones and lacks some. This sample yields tens of thousands of clones, of which around 88% are seen a single time; about 3.5% belongs to the top ten. The source material was blood, sampled before neoadjuvant nivolumab, alone or with ipilimumab. Source of these receptors: an adult with non-small cell lung cancer. Some clones in this sample may be carry-over from other donors' samples.

The table lists this clone with a few counts. V gene TRBV11-2 combines with J gene TRBJ2-5, with a weak D call TRBD1 (7 bases). V was trimmed by 5 bases and J by 4 bases, leaving 17 bases between them. The CDR3 extends over 15 amino acids. Germline CDR1 is SGHAT and CDR2 is FQNNGV. The CDR3 DNA reads as TGTGCCAGCAGCCTAAGGAGGGGGCTCGGAGAGACCCAGTACTTC. This encodes CASSLRRGLGETQYF.

The chain joins TRBV4-1 to TRBJ2-5, with TRBD1 as a possible D gene (6 bases). The germline V gene has CDR1 MGHRA and CDR2 YSYEKL. This CDR3 is built from 19 residues. Trimming shortened V by 0 bases and J by 5 bases, and 25 bases separated the two germline ends. The CDR3 sequence is CASSQDWDNALSRRETQYF. The CDR3 coding sequence is TGCGCCAGCAGCCAAGATTGGGACAACGCATTGTCACGGCGGGAGACCCAGTACTTC.

The rearrangement links TRBV7-6 to TRBJ2-5; possible D gene TRBD2, 5 bases. The CDR3 sequence is 16 residues long. V was shortened by 8 bases and J by 2 bases, with 21 bases between the two germline ends. Per germline, CDR1 SGHVS and CDR2 FNYEAQ. CDR3 nucleotides: TGTGCCAGCGGACGATGGCGGGTGGATTCTCAAGAGACCCAGTACTTC. It encodes CASGRWRVDSQETQYF.

This chain's CDR3 is CASSYSGGEAFF. The DNA for the CDR3 is TGTGCCAGCAGTTACTCGGGTGGTGAAGCTTTCTTT. The genes are TRBV6-5 and TRBJ1-1; no definite D call. Germline CDR1 MNHEY, CDR2 SVGAGI. Trimming stripped 0 bases from V and 7 bases from J, with 6 bases between. The CDR3 runs 12 residues.

J is TRBJ2-1 and V is TRBV29-1; tentatively, D is TRBD2 (6 bases). The CDR3 sequence is 15 residues long. With 3 bases removed from V and 4 bases from J, the gap between germline ends came to 16 bases. The V gene's germline CDR1 is SQVTM and CDR2 ANQGSEA. CDR3 in amino acids: CSVDMFAEGYNEQFF. The CDR3 DNA sequence: TGCAGCGTTGACATGTTTGCGGAGGGATACAATGAGCAGTTCTTC.

The chain couples TRBV6-5 to TRBJ2-1; the D is unclear. V dropped 0 bases and J dropped 15 bases, with 18 bases sitting between them. Germline CDR1 MNHEY, CDR2 SVGAGI. The CDR3 loop spans 14 amino acids. CDR3 coding DNA: TGTGCCAGCAGTTACTCAAAGGATAGTCGCGGCGGGTTCTTC. Residues: CASSYSKDSRGGFF.

The gene calls are TRBV9 and TRBJ2-5, with a tentative D call TRBD2 (5 bases). There are 15 residues in the CDR3. Trimming cost V 2 bases and J 3 bases, with 14 bases left between them. The germline gives CDR1 SGDLS, CDR2 YYNGEE. The CDR3 sequence: CASSVGNSVKETQYF. Written as DNA, the CDR3 is TGTGCCAGCAGCGTCGGGAATAGCGTTAAAGAGACCCAGTACTTC.

The chain joins TRBV5-1 to TRBJ1-1, with D tentatively TRBD1 (5 bases). V shed 2 bases and J shed 5 bases, with 13 bases lying between them. Looked up from germline, CDR1 is SGHRS and CDR2 is YFSETQ. The CDR3 runs 14 residues. CDR3 sequence reads: CASSFQQAGTEAFF. DNA of the CDR3: TGCGCCAGCAGCTTCCAACAGGCCGGGACTGAAGCTTTCTTT.

This chain uses TRBV6-1 with TRBJ2-5; D gene ambiguous. CDR1 MNHNS and CDR2 SASEGT come from the germline V gene. V was pared by 6 bases and J by 4 bases, with 15 bases between. The CDR3 loop spans 14 amino acids. This chain's CDR3 is CASRNWTLRETQYF. In nucleotides, the CDR3 is TGTGCCAGCAGAAATTGGACCCTTCGAGAGACCCAGTACTTC.

The chain joins TRBV25-1 to TRBJ2-7; D possibly matches TRBD1 or TRBD2 (5 bases each). This CDR3 contains 14 residues. V was shortened by 2 bases and J by 3 bases, with 11 bases between the two germline ends. CDR1 MGHDK and CDR2 SYGVNS come from the germline V gene. The CDR3 is CASSETGTNYEQYF. The CDR3 DNA sequence: TGTGCCAGCAGTGAAACCGGGACCAACTACGAGCAGTACTTC.

This chain joins TRBV5-4 and TRBJ2-7; 13 nucleotides match TRBD2. Trimming took 3 bases from V and 11 from J; bases not matched to a gene: 8. Germline CDR1 reads SGHNT; CDR2 reads YYREEE (reference sequence). This CDR3 is 14 amino acids long. The CDR3 DNA reads TGTGCCAGCAGCTCTCCGGGACTAGCGGGATCTAAGTACTTC. Its protein product is CASSSPGLAGSKYF.

The chain recombines TRBV5-1 with TRBJ2-1, with 15 bases that match TRBD2. V was clipped by 4 bases and J by 4 bases; unmatched bases: 15. In germline, CDR1 is SGHRS, CDR2 YFSETQ. CDR3 size: 20 residues. For the CDR3, the DNA is TGCGCCAGCAGCCCCCTGGGTGTGGGACTAGCGGGAGGAAGGTACAATGAGCAGTTCTTC. Translated, it gives CASSPLGVGLAGGRYNEQFF.

The chain couples TRBV7-9 to TRBJ2-7; D ambiguous. Germline V gene sequence: CDR1 SEHNR, CDR2 FQNEAQ (reference sequence). The length of the CDR3 is 11 residues. Trimming removed 6 bases at V and 6 bases at J, with 9 bases between. For the CDR3, the DNA is TGTGCCAGCAGTTCTGTCGGCGAGCAGTACTTC. As protein: CASSSVGEQYF.

This clone was seen once. The chain has TRBV18 and TRBJ2-2; 8 nucleotides match TRBD2. The V and J ends lost 1 base and 5 bases, in that order; junction bases with no gene match: 6. The CDR3 spans 16 residues. Germline-derived CDR1 and CDR2 are KGHSH and LQKENI. The CDR3 loop is CASSPLAAGETGELFF. The CDR3 nucleotides are TGTGCCAGCTCACCACTCGCAGCGGGAGAAACCGGGGAGCTGTTTTTT. Full variable domain (remainder filled in from reference TRBV18 and TRBJ2-2): NAGVMQNPRHLVRRRGQEARLRCSPMKGHSHVYWYRQLPEEGLKFMVYLQKENIIDESGMPKERFSAEFPKEGPSILRIQQVVRGDSAAYFCASSPLAAGETGELFFGEGSRLTVL.

The chain recombines TRBV7-2 with TRBJ2-7; TRBD1 matches at 12 bases. This CDR3 has 16 amino acids. The germline V gene has CDR1 SGHTA and CDR2 FQGNSA. Losses at the gene ends were 2 bases for V and 3 bases for J; bases not matched to a gene: 5. The CDR3 DNA reads as TGTGCCAGCAGCTTAAGGGGACAGGGGGCGGTCTACGAGCAGTACTTC. Protein product: CASSLRGQGAVYEQYF.

The gene calls are TRBV19 and TRBJ1-2; 7 nucleotides agree with TRBD1. The J segment lost 4 bases and the V segment lost 7 bases, leaving 9 bases of the junction unmatched. The CDR3 runs 14 residues. Germline CDR1 is LNHDA and CDR2 is SQIVND (reference sequence). CDR3 in amino acids: CASNDRDHLYGYTF. CDR3 nucleotides: TGTGCCAGTAATGACAGGGACCATCTCTATGGCTACACCTTC.

CDR3 in DNA: TGTGCCAGCAGCCCGGACAGATCTTACGAGCAGTACTTC. This gives the protein CASSPDRSYEQYF. This chain joins TRBV6-5 and TRBJ2-7, with D tentatively TRBD1 (6 bases). V dropped 6 bases and J dropped 4 bases, with 13 bases sitting between them. CDR1 is MNHEY and CDR2 is SVGAGI in the germline V gene. The CDR3 sequence is 13 residues long.

This clone was seen a single time. The gene calls are TRBV5-4 and TRBJ1-4; 8 nucleotides align to TRBD1. This CDR3 has 16 amino acids. V shed 2 bases and J 6 bases; nucleotides not matched to a gene: 9. CDR1 SGHNT and CDR2 YYREEE come from the germline V gene (reference sequence). The CDR3 is CASSFRQGRRDEKLFF. The CDR3 DNA is TGTGCCAGCAGCTTTCGACAGGGGAGAAGGGATGAAAAACTGTTTTTT.

This chain joins TRBV18 and TRBJ2-3; 12 bases map to TRBD2. The V segment lost 6 bases and the J segment 3 bases; nucleotides outside the gene matches: 4. The CDR3 is 15 residues long. Germline assignment: CDR1 KGHSH and CDR2 LQKENI. The DNA for the CDR3 is TGTGCCAGCTCGCTAGCGGGAGGGCGGACAGATACGCAGTATTTT. Translation: CASSLAGGRTDTQYF.

This rearrangement joins TRBV30 to TRBJ2-1; maybe TRBD2 (5 bases). CDR1 is GTSNPN, CDR2 SVGIG, per germline (reference sequence). V shed 1 base and J shed 12 bases, with 19 bases lying between them. The CDR3 extends over 14 amino acids. The CDR3 DNA is TGTGCCTGGAGTGGGGGAGACCTTTACGTTGGGCAGTTCTTC. Protein: CAWSGGDLYVGQFF.